Included here is one T cell receptor beta chain sequence, with context. TCR beta CDR3 amplification used RNA transcripts. The workflow started with a first-round RT-PCR run with HTBI primers and then moved on to a second-round multiplex PCR. TCRdb passed the multiplex PCR reads through MiXCR, listing each CDR3 protein once. The sample carries some 150,000 distinct CDR3 sequences, under 45% recorded once. This specimen comes from a study of Graves' ophthalmopathy and Graves' hyperthyroidism. This receptor was obtained from a young man with Graves' ophthalmopathy. The sample was peripheral blood.

The CDR3 protein is CASSIRRDLTYTIYF. As DNA, the CDR3 is TGTGCCAGCAGCATCCGTCGGGACTTAACCTACACCATATATTTT. The rearrangement links TRBV3-1 to TRBJ1-3; TRBD1 might be the D (5 bases). V lost 5 bases, J lost 8 bases, and 19 bases lay in between. The CDR3 totals 15 residues. Germline V lookup: CDR1 LGHDT, CDR2 YNNKEL (reference sequence).